This T cell receptor beta chain emerged from a study of blood T cells in healthy people across ages. Turning to the study itself: Template switching retrieved approximately one barcoded beta molecule for each two T cells. The study, taken as a whole, reports: Changes in expanded clonotypes were possibly confounded, as the CMV status of donors was unknown.

There were healthy Caucasian individuals from Russia, aged 6 to 90, serving as donors. As for this clonotype: The antigen remains undetermined.

It was with a sample-barcoded 5' primer and a J-beta primer mix that a second PCR of about 7 to 12 cycles was run. TCRdb fed the 5' RACE reads into MiXCR, producing one record per CDR3 protein. This repertoire shows 2 million or so distinct CDR3 sequences, about 50% found once; its top ten account for less than 2.5%. Germline lookup yields CDR1 MNHNY and CDR2 SVGAGI (reference sequence). The ends were cut back, 5 bases at V and 4 bases at J, with 22 bases in the middle. The CDR3 sequence is 17 residues long. The specimen was blood. The clonotype comes from a woman in her forties in good health. This chain connects TRBV6-6 to TRBJ2-3; no clear D gene. Here the CDR3 reads CASSPRRVDSGSDTQYF. CDR3 nucleotides: TGTGCCAGCAGTCCACGCCGGGTTGATAGTGGGTCAGATACGCAGTATTTT.